This T cell receptor (beta chain) comes out of a study of spatial heterogeneity in lung cancer. Unique molecular identifiers, one per molecule, were present on every TCR cDNA molecule. TCRdb called the 5' RACE reads again in MiXCR, with one record for every CDR3 protein. The table includes roughly 82,000 distinct CDR3 sequences, roughly 13% detected once. Time point meaning: sample taken at primary tumor resection. Unsorted tumor, nontumor lung tissue or cryopreserved PBMC supplied the whole RNA. This clonotype originated in a male donor with early-stage non-small cell lung cancer. The specimen was PBMCs, collected at surgery.

CDR3 residues: CSAEGVTEAFF. DNA of the CDR3: TGCAGCGCCGAGGGGGTCACTGAAGCTTTCTTT. The chain is built from TRBV29-1 and TRBJ1-1; tentatively, D is TRBD1 (6 bases). V lost 7 bases, J lost 4 bases, and 10 bases lay in between. Germline lookup yields CDR1 SQVTM and CDR2 ANQGSEA. This CDR3 spans 11 amino acids.